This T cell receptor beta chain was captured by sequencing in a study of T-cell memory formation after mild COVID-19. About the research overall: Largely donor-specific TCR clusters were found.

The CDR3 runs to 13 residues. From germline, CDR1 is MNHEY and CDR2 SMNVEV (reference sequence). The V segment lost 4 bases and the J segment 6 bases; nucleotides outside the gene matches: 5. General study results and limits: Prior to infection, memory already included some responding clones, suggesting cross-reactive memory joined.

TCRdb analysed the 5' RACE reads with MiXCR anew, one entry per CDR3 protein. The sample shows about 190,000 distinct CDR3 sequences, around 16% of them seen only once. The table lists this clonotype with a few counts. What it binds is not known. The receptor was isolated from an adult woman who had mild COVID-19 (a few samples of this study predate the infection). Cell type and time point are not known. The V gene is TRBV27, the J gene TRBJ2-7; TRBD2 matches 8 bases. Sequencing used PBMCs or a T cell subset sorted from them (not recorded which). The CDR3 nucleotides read TGTGCCAGCAGTTCCGGGACTAGACTCGAGCAGTACTTC. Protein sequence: CASSSGTRLEQYF.